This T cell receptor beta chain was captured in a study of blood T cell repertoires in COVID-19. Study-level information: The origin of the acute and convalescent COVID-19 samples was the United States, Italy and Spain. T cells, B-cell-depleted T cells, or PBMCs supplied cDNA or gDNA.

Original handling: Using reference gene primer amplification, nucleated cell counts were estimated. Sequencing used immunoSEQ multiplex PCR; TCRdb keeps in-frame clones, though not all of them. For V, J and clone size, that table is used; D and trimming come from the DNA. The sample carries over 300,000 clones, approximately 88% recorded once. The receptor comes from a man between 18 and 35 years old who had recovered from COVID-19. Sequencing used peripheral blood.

CDR3 loop: CASSQWGEPNQPQHF. CDR3 in DNA: TGTGCCAGTAGCCAGTGGGGGGAGCCCAATCAGCCCCAGCATTTT. V usage is TRBV19 and J usage is TRBJ1-5, with a tentative D call TRBD1 (5 bases). Trimming cost V 6 bases and J 3 bases, with 15 bases left between them. The CDR3 sequence is 15 residues long. Germline loops: CDR1 LNHDA, CDR2 SQIVND (reference sequence).